These 26 T cell receptor beta chains originate from one sample sequenced in a study of blood T cell repertoires in COVID-19. TCRdb's table, derived via immunoSEQ multiplex PCR, lists solely in-frame clones and lacks some. This table holds approximately 230,000 clones, around 83% found once. The specimen sequenced was peripheral blood. These receptors came from a man at least 80 years old with acute or convalescent COVID-19.

The V and J genes are TRBV6-5 and TRBJ1-6; D ambiguous. Germline V gene data show CDR1 as MNHEY and CDR2 as SVGAGI. Trimming took off 7 bases at V and 5 bases at J, with 15 bases between the two ends. There are 15 residues in the CDR3. The CDR3 DNA sequence: TGTGCCAGCACCTCCCACAGCGGAAATAATTCACCCCTCCACTTT. This translates into CASTSHSGNNSPLHF.

This clone has a handful of counts. The chain recombines TRBV3-1 (or the pseudogene TRBV3-2) with TRBJ1-4; D perhaps matches TRBD1 (5 bases). This CDR3 is 15 amino acids long. Trimming pared 3 bases from V and 4 bases from J, leaving 12 bases between. Germline V gene sequence: CDR1 LGHDT, CDR2 YNNKEL (reference sequence). This CDR3 reads CASSHGGRGNEKLFF. CDR3 in DNA: TGTGCCAGCAGCCACGGGGGTAGGGGTAATGAAAAACTGTTTTTT.

The chain has TRBV5-1 and TRBJ1-3; D is perhaps TRBD1 (6 bases). Trimming removed 4 bases from V and 4 bases from J, with 9 bases in between. CDR1 SGHRS and CDR2 YFSETQ come from the germline V gene. The CDR3 runs 13 residues. The CDR3 nucleotides read TGCGCCAGCAGCCAGGGGCAAGGAAACACCATATATTTT. Encoded protein: CASSQGQGNTIYF. Variable domain in full (rest from reference TRBV5-1 and TRBJ1-3): KAGVTQTPRYLIKTRGQQVTLSCSPISGHRSVSWYQQTPGQGLQFLFEYFSETQRNKGNFPGRFSGRQFSNSRSEMNVSTLELGDSALYLCASSQGQGNTIYFGEGSWLTVV.

This clone was seen just once. This chain uses TRBV18 with TRBJ2-5, with 11 nucleotides matching TRBD1. Germline CDR1 reads KGHSH; CDR2 reads LQKENI. The CDR3 is 21 amino acids. V lost 1 base, J lost 4 bases, and 20 bases stayed unmatched. The CDR3 loop reads CASSPQLRTGGETAPRETQYF. CDR3 sequence (DNA): TGTGCCAGCTCACCACAACTACGGACAGGGGGCGAAACAGCTCCAAGAGAGACCCAGTACTTC.

The V gene is TRBV21-1, the J gene TRBJ2-3; no check of the table's D call, TRBD2, against the DNA was made. TRBV21-1 is marked as a pseudogene. This CDR3 comprises 10 residues. DNA for the CDR3: TGTGCCAGCAGCCCTATCACGCAGTATTTT. This encodes CASSPITQYF.

This clone was counted ten times or more. V usage is TRBV7-3 and J usage is TRBJ2-5; D unclear. V lost 2 bases to trimming and J lost 5 bases, with 9 bases between them. This CDR3 comprises 13 residues. Looked up from germline, CDR1 is SGHTA and CDR2 is FQGTGA. The CDR3 bases are TGTGCCAGCAGCTTAGGCTGGCGGGAGACCCAGTACTTC. Translated, it gives CASSLGWRETQYF.

V gene TRBV19 combines with J gene TRBJ2-7, with 11 bases fitting TRBD1. CDR1 LNHDA and CDR2 SQIVND come from the germline V gene (reference sequence). The CDR3 is made up of 15 amino acids. Trimming cost V 2 bases and J 4 bases; bases outside gene matches: 4. DNA for the CDR3: TGTGCCAGTAGTATACTAAGGGACAGGGGGTACGAGCAGTACTTC. It is translated as CASSILRDRGYEQYF. The variable domain in full, with the rest retrieved from reference TRBV19 and TRBJ2-7, is DGGITQSPKYLFRKEGQNVTLSCEQNLNHDAMYWYRQDPGQGLRLIYYSQIVNDFQKGDIAEGYSVSREKKESFPLTVTSAQKNPTAFYLCASSILRDRGYEQYFGPGTRLTVT.

This clone was detected once. V is TRBV19 and J is TRBJ2-5; 13 bases line up with TRBD2. Looked up from germline, CDR1 is LNHDA and CDR2 is SQIVND (reference sequence). This CDR3 has 20 residues. V shed 4 bases, J shed 0 bases, and the junction held 14 bases outside the gene matches. CDR3: CASSTRKGTSGVRYQETQYF. CDR3 bases: TGTGCCAGTAGTACCAGAAAGGGGACTAGCGGGGTCCGGTACCAAGAGACCCAGTACTTC.

V gene TRBV30 combines with J gene TRBJ2-1; 7 bases agree with TRBD1. J gave up 2 bases and V 7 bases, and 11 bases lay outside the gene matches. This CDR3 has 15 residues. Germline CDR1 and CDR2: GTSNPN and SVGIG (reference sequence). CDR3 sequence: CALPGGDFAYNEQFF. The CDR3 nucleotides are TGTGCCTTACCAGGGGGAGACTTTGCCTACAATGAGCAGTTCTTC.

V gene TRBV6-5 combines with J gene TRBJ1-6; D ambiguous. CDR3 size: 15 residues. Germline V gene lookup returns CDR1 MNHEY and CDR2 SVGAGI. The germline V and J ends were trimmed by 5 bases and 0 bases, with 8 bases remaining between them. The CDR3 bases are TGTGCCAGCAGTCCCTGGAGCTCCTATAATTCACCCCTCCACTTT. Translating gives CASSPWSSYNSPLHF.

The DNA of the CDR3 is TGTGCCAGCAGCCGACTAGCGGAATACAATGAGCAGTTCTTC. This encodes CASSRLAEYNEQFF. This chain joins TRBV21-1 and TRBJ2-1; the DNA was not compared with TRBD2, the D call given in the table. TRBV21-1 is recorded as a pseudogene. This CDR3 is built from 14 residues.

This rearrangement joins TRBV5-5 to TRBJ1-2; the match to TRBD1 covers 9 bases. V lost 5 bases to trimming and J lost 5 bases; unmatched junction nucleotides: 7. The CDR3 has 14 amino acids. The germline CDR1 and CDR2 sequences are SGHKS and YYEKEE (reference sequence). The CDR3 is CASRKRTGDYGYTF. CDR3 nucleotide sequence: TGTGCCAGCAGAAAACGGACAGGGGATTATGGCTACACCTTC.

The chain is built from TRBV28 and TRBJ1-5; D is possibly TRBD1 (5 bases). Germline values: CDR1 MDHEN, CDR2 SYDVKM. With 4 bases removed from V and 5 bases from J, the gap between germline ends came to 15 bases. The CDR3 consists of 15 residues. CDR3 nucleotide sequence: TGTGCCAGCAGTTCTCTCGACAGAACCCATCAGCCCCAGCATTTT. This translates into CASSSLDRTHQPQHF. The full variable domain, rest sourced from reference TRBV28 and TRBJ1-5, is DVKVTQSSRYLVKRTGEKVFLECVQDMDHENMFWYRQDPGLGLRLIYFSYDVKMKEKGDIPEGYSVSREKKERFSLILESASTNQTSMYLCASSSLDRTHQPQHFGDGTRLSIL.

A single count supports this clone. The chain has TRBV18 and TRBJ2-1, with 7 bases lining up with TRBD1. The length of the CDR3 is 13 residues. Germline V gene sequence: CDR1 KGHSH, CDR2 LQKENI. V trimming: 3 bases; J trimming: 7 bases; junction bases outside the gene matches: 3. CDR3 sequence (DNA): TGTGCCAGCTCACCTTCACAGGGGAATGAGCAGTTCTTC. The encoded protein is CASSPSQGNEQFF.

This clone was found once. The chain employs TRBV11-1 and TRBJ1-3; D not resolved. This CDR3 has 13 residues. Per the germline V gene, CDR1 is SGHAT and CDR2 is FQDESV (reference sequence). V lost 5 bases to trimming and J lost 0 bases, with 5 bases between them. CDR3 nucleotides: TGTGCCAGCAGCACGAGCTCTGGAAACACCATATATTTT. Translation: CASSTSSGNTIYF.

The chain combines TRBV15 with TRBJ2-1; maybe TRBD2 (6 bases). CDR1 is LNHNV, CDR2 YYDKDF, per germline (reference sequence). This CDR3 spans 14 amino acids. The V end lost 9 bases, the J end lost 7 bases, and 19 bases lay between the germline ends. The CDR3 DNA reads TGTGCCACAGAAGGAGGGGCCGCCCCAAATGAGCAGTTCTTC. Translating gives CATEGGAAPNEQFF. The entire variable domain, with the rest obtained from reference TRBV15 and TRBJ2-1, is as follows: DAMVIQNPRYQVTQFGKPVTLSCSQTLNHNVMYWYQQKSSQAPKLLFHYYDKDFNNEADTPDNFQSRRPNTSFCFLDIRSPGLGDTAMYLCATEGGAAPNEQFFGPGTRLTVL.

This sequence joins TRBV19 and TRBJ1-2, with TRBD1 matching over 11 bases. The CDR3 is 16 amino acids. V dropped 3 bases and J dropped 4; count of bases not matched to a gene: 7. Germline V gene sequence: CDR1 LNHDA, CDR2 SQIVND (reference sequence). CDR3 protein: CASSIGQGARGYGYTF. The CDR3 DNA is TGTGCCAGTAGTATCGGACAGGGGGCGCGTGGCTATGGCTACACCTTC.

J is TRBJ1-1 and V is TRBV28, with 8 bases identical to TRBD1. V trimming: 1 base; J trimming: 10 bases; junction bases outside the gene matches: 8. This CDR3 is built from 14 residues. Germline CDR1 reads MDHEN; CDR2 reads SYDVKM. CDR3 nucleotides: TGTGCCAGCAGTTTATCATGGCAGGGGGCAGTAGCTTTCTTT. Encoded protein: CASSLSWQGAVAFF.

J is TRBJ2-7 and V is TRBV25-1; 13 bases fit TRBD2. The CDR3 totals 18 residues. CDR1 is MGHDK, CDR2 SYGVNS, per germline. J was trimmed by 4 bases and V by 3 bases; bases with no gene match: 12. CDR3 nucleotide sequence: TGTGCCAGCAGTGACCGAACTAGCGGGAGGGCCCTCGGATACGAGCAGTACTTC. Protein product: CASSDRTSGRALGYEQYF.

This chain links TRBV3-1 (or the pseudogene TRBV3-2) with TRBJ2-7; a weak D match, TRBD2 (6 bases). Trimming took 1 base from V and 7 from J, leaving 14 bases between them. CDR3 length: 14 amino acids. The germline V gene has CDR1 LGHDT and CDR2 YNNKEL (reference sequence). The CDR3: CASSQVPGAGEQYF. The CDR3 nucleotides are TGTGCCAGCAGCCAAGTTCCGGGAGCAGGGGAGCAGTACTTC.

Regarding this clone: At one end the junction does not follow the germline gene, possibly because of a read error. This chain joins TRBV3-1 (or the pseudogene TRBV3-2) and TRBJ2-7; possible D gene TRBD2, 5 bases. This CDR3 has 14 amino acids. In germline, CDR1 is LGHDT, CDR2 YNNKEL (reference sequence). The CDR3 protein is CASSQALWRREQYF. The CDR3 nucleotides are TGTGCTAGCAGCCAAGCCTTATGGAGGCGGGAGCAGTACTTC.

Only one count was recorded for this clone. This sequence joins TRBV4-1 and TRBJ2-1, with D maybe TRBD1 (5 bases). CDR3 length: 16 amino acids. Germline CDR1 is MGHRA and CDR2 is YSYEKL. Trimming stripped 0 bases from V and 4 bases from J, with 13 bases between. CDR3: CASSQDRQGLYNEQFF. DNA for the CDR3: TGCGCCAGCAGCCAAGATAGGCAGGGCTTATACAATGAGCAGTTCTTC.

This rearrangement joins TRBV6-5 to TRBJ2-1; D not certain. The V and J ends lost 4 bases and 9 bases respectively, with 19 bases between them. This CDR3 is 15 amino acids long. Per germline, CDR1 MNHEY and CDR2 SVGAGI. The CDR3 loop is CASSFRLTQRSEQFF. CDR3 sequence (DNA): TGTGCCAGCAGTTTCCGACTTACCCAGCGAAGTGAGCAGTTCTTC.

The J gene is TRBJ1-2, the V gene TRBV28; D uncertain. V lost 10 bases, J lost 8 bases, and 26 bases lay in between. The CDR3 sequence is 15 residues long. Germline assignment: CDR1 MDHEN and CDR2 SYDVKM. The DNA for the CDR3 is TGTGCCACTAACCTTGGGTCTTCCCTACGGGAAGGCTACACCTTC. As protein: CATNLGSSLREGYTF.

This clone appeared a single time. This chain uses TRBV18 with TRBJ2-7; 7 positions match TRBD1. The V gene end was trimmed by 4 bases and the J gene end by 5 bases; junction bases not matched to a gene: 5. Germline V gene sequence: CDR1 KGHSH, CDR2 LQKENI. CDR3 size: 13 residues. The chain's CDR3 is CASSQGAQNEQYF. Here the CDR3 DNA reads TGTGCCAGCTCACAGGGGGCGCAAAACGAGCAGTACTTC.

This rearrangement joins TRBV3-1 (or the pseudogene TRBV3-2) to TRBJ1-2, with 7 bases matching TRBD1. Per the germline V gene, CDR1 is LGHDT and CDR2 is YNNKEL (reference sequence). Trimming removed 4 bases from V and 4 bases from J; junction bases left unmatched: 9. The length of the CDR3 is 15 residues. The CDR3 loop is CASSRRLRGIYGYTF. DNA of the CDR3: TGTGCCAGCAGCCGACGCCTCAGGGGGATCTATGGCTACACCTTC.